This T cell receptor beta chain was profiled in a study of brain T cells in children with intractable seizures. Sequenced by immunoSEQ multiplex PCR; TCRdb stores in-frame clones only, minus some. The data show 7,500 to 10,000 clones, less than 80% seen once. Overall study results and limits: Pre-surgery blood may have been undersampled, hiding some clones. Top 50 brain clonotypes included both public and private clones. Only CDR3 sequence similarity suggested viral specificity, without known HCMV serostatus.

A remark on this clone: The antigen remains unidentified.

Sequencing was limited to surgery cases with top T cell transcript signatures in brain tissue. This CDR3 comprises 16 residues. The V gene end was trimmed by 4 bases and the J gene end by 8 bases; junction bases not matched to a gene: 13. The V gene's germline CDR1 is SGHNT and CDR2 YYREEE (reference sequence). This TCR derives from a girl aged 2-15 years with tuberous sclerosis and intractable seizures. This chain uses TRBV5-4 with TRBJ2-3; 10 positions match TRBD2. The specimen was resected brain tissue, collected at surgery. CDR3 sequence: CASSPQTSGLLTTQYF. In DNA form, the CDR3 reads TGTGCCAGCAGCCCACAGACTAGCGGGCTCCTTACTACGCAGTATTTT.